One sample yielded the 22 T cell receptor beta chains listed below, sequenced in a study of identical twins. One entry per CDR3 protein, called by TCRdb with MiXCR from the 5' RACE reads. The table records about 100,000 distinct CDR3 sequences, 4.5% to 6.5% of them present only once. The sequenced sample consisted of memory T cells sorted from blood. The receptors originated from a woman aged 45 to 65 in good health.

This clonotype was seen ten or more times. The chain combines TRBV5-1 with TRBJ2-3, with a tentative D call TRBD1 (5 bases). The CDR3 contains 13 residues. The germline CDR1 and CDR2 sequences are SGHRS and YFSETQ. Between the trimmed V and J ends, which lost 5 bases and 2 bases, there was a span of 9 bases. As DNA, the CDR3 is TGCGCCAGCAGGGCAGGGCTCACAGATACGCAGTATTTT. The encoded protein is CASRAGLTDTQYF.

This clonotype was counted only a few times. V gene TRBV12-3 or TRBV12-4 combines with J gene TRBJ2-4, with D perhaps TRBD1 or TRBD2 (6 bases each). The CDR3 is made up of 15 amino acids. Trimming removed 3 bases at V and 3 bases at J, with 12 bases between. Written as DNA, the CDR3 is TGTGCCAGCAGTTTGGGGGGCTTGGACAAAAACATTCAGTACTTC. Protein product: CASSLGGLDKNIQYF.

This clonotype occurred a few times. The rearrangement joins TRBV12-2 to TRBJ2-2; no check of the table's D call, TRBD1, against the DNA was made. TRBV12-2 is a documented pseudogene. This CDR3 comprises 15 residues. The CDR3 sequence is CASRLVWSGGGELFF. The CDR3, as DNA: TGTGCAAGTCGCTTAGTTTGGTCAGGGGGCGGGGAGCTGTTTTTT.

J is TRBJ2-1 and V is TRBV5-4; TRBD2 aligns across 8 bases. Germline values: CDR1 SGHNT, CDR2 YYREEE (reference sequence). J was trimmed by 6 bases and V by 1 base; bases with no gene match: 6. CDR3 length equals 15 residues. CDR3 sequence (DNA): TGTGCCAGCAGCTTGAACCGGGGGGGAAGCAATGAGCAGTTCTTC. Its protein product is CASSLNRGGSNEQFF. Using reference TRBV5-4 and TRBJ2-1 for the parts outside the CDR3, the full variable domain is ETGVTQSPTHLIKTRGQQVTLRCSSQSGHNTVSWYQQALGQGPQFIFQYYREEENGRGNFPPRFSGLQFPNYSSELNVNALELDDSALYLCASSLNRGGSNEQFFGPGTRLTVL.

This clonotype occurred many times. The chain is built from TRBV20-1 and TRBJ2-4, with TRBD2 matching over 8 bases. CDR1 is DFQATT and CDR2 is SNEGSKA in the germline V gene (reference sequence). V shed 0 bases and J 9 bases; nucleotides not matched to a gene: 7. This CDR3 has 14 residues. The CDR3 spells CSARDFGRAGIQYF. The CDR3 DNA reads as TGCAGTGCTAGAGATTTCGGGAGGGCGGGCATTCAGTACTTC.

This clonotype was counted at least ten times. The rearrangement uses TRBV6-5 and TRBJ1-2, with D tentatively TRBD1 (5 bases). Germline V gene lookup returns CDR1 MNHEY and CDR2 SVGAGI. The length of the CDR3 is 15 residues. V was clipped by 2 bases and J by 8 bases, with 18 bases between them. The CDR3: CASSYVGPSSRGYTF. The CDR3 nucleotides read TGTGCCAGCAGTTACGTGGGACCGAGCAGTCGGGGCTACACCTTC.

This chain connects TRBV4-1 to TRBJ2-7, with D perhaps given as TRBD1 or TRBD2 (5 bases each). The CDR3 has 17 amino acids. The V gene's germline CDR1 is MGHRA and CDR2 YSYEKL. Trimming left V 0 bases short and J 0 bases short, with 15 bases between. The CDR3: CASSQDGMGDSSYEQYV. As DNA, the CDR3 is TGCGCCAGCAGCCAAGATGGGATGGGAGACAGCTCCTACGAGCAGTACGTC.

This clonotype was seen many times. V usage is TRBV24-1 and J usage is TRBJ1-2; 8 nucleotides match TRBD1. This CDR3 comprises 16 residues. V lost 0 bases and J lost 4; bases outside the gene matches: 6. Germline-derived CDR1 and CDR2 are KGHDR and SFDVKD. In DNA form, the CDR3 reads TGTGCCACCAGTGATTTGGGACAGGGAGGAAGCTATGGCTACACCTTC. Translated, it gives CATSDLGQGGSYGYTF.

This clonotype was picked up many times. The chain couples TRBV20-1 to TRBJ2-2, with 9 bases identical to TRBD2. There are 20 residues in the CDR3. CDR1 and CDR2 from the germline V gene are DFQATT and SNEGSKA (reference sequence). V lost 1 base, J lost 0 bases, and 15 bases stayed unmatched. CDR3 DNA sequence: TGCAGTGCTAGAGGGAGGGGCGGGACTAGCCTGTTCGCGAACACCGGGGAGCTGTTTTTT. Encoded protein: CSARGRGGTSLFANTGELFF.

In this sample, this clonotype turned up many times. This chain links TRBV20-1 with TRBJ2-1, with unresolved D. Trimming shortened V by 0 bases and J by 5 bases, and 5 bases separated the two germline ends. Germline V gene sequence: CDR1 DFQATT, CDR2 SNEGSKA (reference sequence). The CDR3 consists of 12 residues. Here the CDR3 reads CSARDVDNEQFF. The DNA for the CDR3 is TGCAGTGCTAGAGATGTGGACAATGAGCAGTTCTTC.

This chain uses TRBV7-6 with TRBJ2-2, with TRBD1 matching over 8 bases. The germline gives CDR1 SGHVS, CDR2 FNYEAQ. The V gene end was trimmed by 5 bases and the J gene end by 0 bases; junction bases not matched to a gene: 5. The CDR3 length is 16 residues. The CDR3 sequence is CASSGRQGPNTGELFF. The CDR3 DNA reads as TGTGCCAGCAGCGGGAGACAGGGGCCGAACACCGGGGAGCTGTTTTTT.

DNA of the CDR3: TGTGCCAGCAGCAATACTAGCGGGAGTAGCCACGAGCAGTACGTC. Translation: CASSNTSGSSHEQYV. The gene calls are TRBV21-1 and TRBJ2-7; the table calls TRBD2, which could not be checked here. TRBV21-1 is marked as a pseudogene. The CDR3 has 15 residues.

Many counts were recorded for this clonotype. The chain carries TRBV5-1 and TRBJ2-2, with a tentative D call TRBD2 (6 bases). The CDR3 totals 13 residues. Germline V gene data show CDR1 as SGHRS and CDR2 as YFSETQ. Trimming stripped 3 bases from V and 6 bases from J, with 9 bases between. The CDR3 sequence is CASSSTSAGELFF. Here the CDR3 DNA reads TGCGCCAGCAGCTCGACTAGTGCCGGGGAGCTGTTTTTT.

As regards this clonotype: The germline gene is not matched at one end of the junction; a read error may be the cause. The chain recombines TRBV11-2 with TRBJ2-3, with 7 bases identical to TRBD1. The CDR3 length is 14 residues. CDR1 is SGHAT, CDR2 FQNNGV, per germline. The CDR3 DNA reads TGTGCCAGCAGCTTAAAGGTAGACAGGGTGGCGCATTATTTT. Translation gives CASSLKVDRVAHYF.

This clonotype was counted between two and nine times. This may come from a read error, since a much larger clone is one base off. The chain links TRBV20-1 to TRBJ1-2; D gene uncertain. The germline CDR1 and CDR2 sequences are DFQATT and SNEGSKA (reference sequence). Between the trimmed V and J ends, which lost 3 bases and 4 bases, there was a span of 9 bases. CDR3 length: 12 residues. In DNA form, the CDR3 reads TGCAGTGCTAGTCCGGCAGCCTATGGCTACACCTTC. It specifies CSASPAAYGYTF.

This clonotype occurred many times. V usage is TRBV9 and J usage is TRBJ2-5; D uncertain. The CDR3 extends over 14 amino acids. V was cut by 2 bases and J by 5 bases, with 13 bases left in between. Germline CDR1 reads SGDLS; CDR2 reads YYNGEE. CDR3 sequence: CASSVSGLGETQYF. The CDR3 DNA is TGTGCCAGCAGCGTGTCCGGCTTGGGCGAGACCCAGTACTTC.

This clonotype was recorded many times. The V gene is TRBV4-2, the J gene TRBJ1-2, with a tentative D call TRBD1 (5 bases). Germline V lookup: CDR1 LGHNA, CDR2 YNFKEQ. The CDR3 covers 15 residues. V was trimmed by 2 bases and J by 0 bases, leaving 10 bases between them. The CDR3 sequence is CASSQQPTANYGYTF. The DNA for the CDR3 is TGTGCCAGCAGCCAACAACCGACAGCTAACTATGGCTACACCTTC.

This clonotype has just a few counts. The chain recombines TRBV5-5 with TRBJ2-3; 8 nucleotides agree with TRBD2. The CDR3 is 15 residues long. J gave up 2 bases and V 0 bases, and 2 bases lay outside the gene matches. CDR1 and CDR2 (germline): SGHKS, YYEKEE (reference sequence). The CDR3 region is CASSLGGRNTDTQYF. The DNA of the CDR3 is TGTGCCAGCAGCTTGGGCGGGAGGAACACAGATACGCAGTATTTT. Full variable domain (outside the CDR3, taken from reference TRBV5-5 and TRBJ2-3): DAGVTQSPTHLIKTRGQQVTLRCSPISGHKSVSWYQQVLGQGPQFIFQYYEKEERGRGNFPDRFSARQFPNYSSELNVNALLLGDSALYLCASSLGGRNTDTQYFGPGTRLTVL.

Many counts were recorded for this clonotype. The V and J genes are TRBV6-2 or TRBV6-3 and TRBJ1-2, with 9 nucleotides matching TRBD1. Per the germline V gene, CDR1 is MNHEY and CDR2 is SVGEGT. The CDR3 length is 19 residues. The junction had 15 bases not matched to a gene; V was cut back by 0 bases and J by 4 bases. CDR3 sequence (DNA): TGTGCCAGCAGTTACTCGAATTTCGGGACAGGGTCACCGTTCTATGGCTACACCTTC. This translates into CASSYSNFGTGSPFYGYTF.

This clonotype was detected many times. The V call is TRBV4-1, the J call TRBJ2-1; 11 bases agree with TRBD1. Trimming cost V 3 bases and J 4 bases; bases outside gene matches: 2. The CDR3 is 15 amino acids. CDR1 is MGHRA and CDR2 is YSYEKL in the germline V gene. CDR3 in amino acids: CASSQGQGVYNEQFF. For the CDR3, the DNA is TGCGCCAGCAGCCAGGGACAGGGGGTATACAATGAGCAGTTCTTC.

This clonotype was detected ten times or more. V and J are TRBV10-1 and TRBJ2-1; the match to TRBD2 covers 10 bases. Germline values: CDR1 WNHNN, CDR2 SYGVQD (reference sequence). This CDR3 contains 17 residues. Trimming removed 0 bases from V and 2 bases from J; junction bases left unmatched: 4. DNA of the CDR3: TGCGCCAGCAGTGAGTCGGTAGCGGGAGGTCCCTACAATGAGCAGTTCTTC. Its translation: CASSESVAGGPYNEQFF.

This clonotype has a count of ten or more. The V call is TRBV24-1, the J call TRBJ2-2; D is possibly TRBD2 (6 bases). Germline CDR1 reads KGHDR; CDR2 reads SFDVKD. The CDR3 contains 14 residues. Trimming left V 1 base short and J 7 bases short, with 9 bases between. DNA for the CDR3: TGTGCCACCAGTGATTTCGGAGGGAGCGGGGAGCTGTTTTTT. Protein sequence: CATSDFGGSGELFF.